These 21 T cell receptor beta chains came from one sample sequenced in a study of cytomegalovirus exposure and HLA in healthy donors (dated by TCRdb to the late 2010s). Library preparation used the immunoSEQ multiplex PCR assay. For the multiplex PCR, a mixture combining 60 forward primers for TCR Vbeta segments and 13 reverse primers for TCR Jbeta segments was used. TCRdb stores this immuneACCESS table with in-frame sequences only. Part of the clones is absent; in the studies checked, under half of the shortfall reflects unresolved V genes, and no reason is known for the rest. This sample's table has entries for about 140,000 clones. The ten top clones hold 2% to 2.5% of the sample. Sequenced material: PBMCs. The receptors were sampled from a woman aged 18-35 years in good health and CMV-seronegative.

The gene calls are TRBV27 and TRBJ2-1; TRBD2 agrees at 11 bases. V lost 6 bases and J lost 4; bases outside the gene matches: 5. The CDR3 covers 15 residues. From germline, CDR1 is MNHEY and CDR2 SMNVEV (reference sequence). The CDR3 sequence is CASSPSSGRYNEQFF. The CDR3 DNA follows: TGTGCCAGCAGCCCCTCTAGCGGGAGGTACAATGAGCAGTTCTTC.

The V and J genes are TRBV6-5 and TRBJ1-1; 7 positions match TRBD1. V shed 0 bases and J 1 base; nucleotides not matched to a gene: 2. In germline, CDR1 is MNHEY, CDR2 SVGAGI. This CDR3 spans 15 amino acids. The CDR3 sequence is CASSYSTGRNTEAFF. The CDR3 coding sequence is TGTGCCAGCAGTTACTCGACAGGGAGGAACACTGAAGCTTTCTTT.

The chain uses TRBV19 and TRBJ1-1, with D possibly TRBD1 on 5 matching bases. This CDR3 region has 14 residues. Germline lookup yields CDR1 LNHDA and CDR2 SQIVND (reference sequence). V shed 7 bases and J shed 5 bases, with 17 bases lying between them. CDR3 region: CASKWGIGRTEAFF. CDR3 DNA: TGTGCCAGTAAATGGGGGATTGGGAGGACTGAAGCTTTCTTT.

This chain connects TRBV19 to TRBJ2-5, with TRBD1 matching over 7 bases. V gave up 4 bases and J gave up 5 bases; unmatched junction bases: 10. The CDR3 is 15 amino acids. The germline gives CDR1 LNHDA, CDR2 SQIVND (reference sequence). The CDR3 DNA reads TGTGCCAGTAGTACCGGGACAGAACGCGCGGAGACCCAGTACTTC. Its protein product is CASSTGTERAETQYF.

The rearrangement links TRBV5-6 to TRBJ2-1, with 9 bases that match TRBD2. The V and J ends lost 4 bases and 9 bases, in that order; junction bases with no gene match: 8. CDR3 length equals 14 residues. Germline CDR1 reads SGHDT; CDR2 reads YYEEEE. The DNA for the CDR3 is TGTGCCAGCAGCCTCATAGCGGGAGTTGCTGAGCAGTTCTTC. Translating it yields CASSLIAGVAEQFF.

The rearrangement links TRBV7-8 to TRBJ1-4, with D unclear. Per germline, CDR1 SGHVS and CDR2 FQNEAQ. The CDR3 totals 14 residues. Between the trimmed V and J ends, which lost 1 base and 7 bases, there was a span of 10 bases. Here the CDR3 DNA reads TGTGCCAGCAGCTTAGGCCCTCGAGGTGAAAAACTGTTTTTT. Translation: CASSLGPRGEKLFF.

The chain has TRBV19 and TRBJ2-7, with 7 bases aligning to TRBD2. The CDR3 consists of 15 residues. Trimming at V came to 1 base and at J to 1 base, leaving 4 bases not matched to a gene. Germline values: CDR1 LNHDA, CDR2 SQIVND (reference sequence). The CDR3 DNA follows: TGTGCCAGTAGTATAGGGCGGGGGAGATCCTACGAGCAGTACTTC. Its translation is CASSIGRGRSYEQYF. The complete variable domain, with remaining parts taken from reference TRBV19 and TRBJ2-7, reads DGGITQSPKYLFRKEGQNVTLSCEQNLNHDAMYWYRQDPGQGLRLIYYSQIVNDFQKGDIAEGYSVSREKKESFPLTVTSAQKNPTAFYLCASSIGRGRSYEQYFGPGTRLTVT.

This sequence joins TRBV7-2 and TRBJ2-5; D remains unclear. This CDR3 is built from 11 residues. Germline V gene sequence: CDR1 SGHTA, CDR2 FQGNSA. The V end lost 5 bases, the J end lost 5 bases, and 6 bases lay between the germline ends. This chain's CDR3 is CASSESETQYF. DNA of the CDR3: TGTGCCAGCAGCGAAAGCGAGACCCAGTACTTC.

The chain uses TRBV6-5 and TRBJ1-1, with 9 bases fitting TRBD1. The ends lost 7 bases at V and 7 bases at J; junction bases unmatched: 7. The CDR3 has 13 amino acids. The germline CDR1 and CDR2 sequences are MNHEY and SVGAGI. In DNA form, the CDR3 reads TGTGCCAGCAAGAAAGACAGGGGGGTTGAAGCTTTCTTT. This gives the protein CASKKDRGVEAFF.

This chain links TRBV28 with TRBJ1-2; perhaps TRBD1 as D (6 bases). The germline V and J ends were trimmed by 6 bases and 3 bases, with 11 bases remaining between them. Germline-derived CDR1 and CDR2 are MDHEN and SYDVKM. The CDR3 runs to 13 residues. Written as DNA, the CDR3 is TGTGCCAGCAGGCCCGGACAGCACTATGGCTACACCTTC. Translating gives CASRPGQHYGYTF.

The CDR3 loop reads CASSEVPSLLVDNEKLFF. The CDR3 nucleotides read TGTGCCAGCAGTGAGGTACCGAGTCTCCTAGTCGACAATGAAAAACTGTTTTTT. The chain couples TRBV6-8 to TRBJ1-4, with D unclear. Germline CDR1 and CDR2: MNHGY and SAAAGT. This CDR3 is built from 18 residues. V gave up 5 bases and J gave up 5 bases, with 24 bases separating them.

This chain joins TRBV5-8 and TRBJ2-1; the match to TRBD2 covers 8 bases. The CDR3 sequence is 17 residues long. V dropped 4 bases and J dropped 9; count of bases not matched to a gene: 18. From germline, CDR1 is SGHTS and CDR2 YDEGEE. The CDR3 here is CASSQTPTSGPPIEQFF. The CDR3, as DNA: TGTGCCAGCAGCCAGACCCCAACTAGCGGACCCCCAATTGAGCAGTTCTTC.

The J gene is TRBJ2-5, the V gene TRBV27; TRBD1 agrees at 7 bases. Germline V CDR1 and CDR2: MNHEY, SMNVEV (reference sequence). CDR3 size: 17 residues. The V and J ends lost 4 bases and 1 base, in that order; junction bases with no gene match: 12. The DNA for the CDR3 is TGTGCCAGCAGTTCCTCGGGACAGAGCGTACTCCAAGAGACCCAGTACTTC. Translated: CASSSSGQSVLQETQYF.

V and J are TRBV5-1 and TRBJ1-2; D may be TRBD1 (5 bases). CDR1 is SGHRS, CDR2 YFSETQ, per germline. CDR3 length equals 14 residues. The V gene lost 1 base and the J gene lost 7 bases, with 14 bases spanning the gap. The CDR3 loop is CASSLYQGSSGYTF. For the CDR3, the DNA is TGCGCCAGCAGCTTGTATCAGGGATCGTCTGGCTACACCTTC.

The J gene is TRBJ2-5, the V gene TRBV5-5, with D possibly TRBD2 on 5 matching bases. Trimming removed 4 bases at V and 1 base at J, with 11 bases between. Germline assignment: CDR1 SGHKS and CDR2 YYEKEE (reference sequence). The length of the CDR3 is 14 residues. CDR3 loop: CASSPRRGQETQYF. Written as DNA, the CDR3 is TGTGCCAGCAGCCCCAGACGGGGCCAAGAGACCCAGTACTTC.

The chain links TRBV7-2 to TRBJ2-1; no reliable D call. The V end lost 3 bases, the J end lost 0 bases, and 6 bases lay between the germline ends. The germline V gene has CDR1 SGHTA and CDR2 FQGNSA. The CDR3 length is 14 residues. In DNA, the CDR3 is TGTGCCAGCAGCTTTTCCAGCTCCTACAATGAGCAGTTCTTC. This translates into CASSFSSSYNEQFF.

This rearrangement joins TRBV5-4 to TRBJ2-7; 13 bases match TRBD2. The length of the CDR3 is 17 residues. CDR1 is SGHNT, CDR2 YYREEE, per germline (reference sequence). Losses at the gene ends were 4 bases for V and 0 bases for J; bases not matched to a gene: 7. CDR3 protein: CASSRGLAGSSSYEQYF. The CDR3, as DNA: TGTGCCAGCAGCCGGGGACTAGCGGGATCCAGCTCCTACGAGCAGTACTTC.

The V call is TRBV30, the J call TRBJ2-1; D perhaps matches TRBD2 (5 bases). Germline V CDR1 and CDR2: GTSNPN, SVGIG (reference sequence). The V and J ends lost 0 bases and 0 bases respectively, with 15 bases between them. The CDR3 spans 17 residues. Written as DNA, the CDR3 is TGTGCCTGGAGTGTGTTGGCCCTAGGGAGCTCCTACAATGAGCAGTTCTTC. It yields the protein CAWSVLALGSSYNEQFF.

V usage is TRBV5-1 and J usage is TRBJ2-3, with 8 bases that match TRBD2. Germline V lookup: CDR1 SGHRS, CDR2 YFSETQ. The CDR3 length is 16 residues. Trimming at V came to 4 bases and at J to 0 bases, leaving 7 bases not matched to a gene. The CDR3 here is CASSPDSGTSTDTQYF. As DNA, the CDR3 is TGCGCCAGCAGCCCGGATAGCGGGACTAGCACAGATACGCAGTATTTT.

This sequence joins TRBV7-9 and TRBJ2-1; TRBD2 matches at 12 bases. V lost 5 bases, J lost 6 bases, and 8 bases stayed unmatched. The CDR3 covers 16 residues. The V gene's germline CDR1 is SEHNR and CDR2 FQNEAQ (reference sequence). The CDR3 is CASSPRTSGASNEQFF. DNA for the CDR3: TGTGCCAGCAGCCCCAGGACTAGCGGGGCCTCCAATGAGCAGTTCTTC.

The rearrangement uses TRBV7-9 and TRBJ2-3; 9 bases fit TRBD1. Germline trimming cut 1 base from V and 0 bases from J; bases unmatched to any gene: 5. The length of the CDR3 is 17 residues. Germline assignment: CDR1 SEHNR and CDR2 FQNEAQ (reference sequence). In nucleotides, the CDR3 is TGTGCCAGCAGCTTAGGATCCGGGACAGGGAGCACAGATACGCAGTATTTT. It encodes CASSLGSGTGSTDTQYF.